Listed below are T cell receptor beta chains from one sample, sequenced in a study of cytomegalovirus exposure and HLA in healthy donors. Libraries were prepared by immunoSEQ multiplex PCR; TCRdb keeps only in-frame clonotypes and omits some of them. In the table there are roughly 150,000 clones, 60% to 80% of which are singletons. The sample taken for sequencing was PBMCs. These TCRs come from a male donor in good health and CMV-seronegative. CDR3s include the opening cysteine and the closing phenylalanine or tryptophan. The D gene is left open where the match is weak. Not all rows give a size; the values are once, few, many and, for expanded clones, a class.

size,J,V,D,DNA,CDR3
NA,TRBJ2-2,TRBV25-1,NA,TGTGCCAGCAGTGGCCCTCGGGGGACGACCGGGGAGCTGTTTTTT,CASSGPRGTTGELFF
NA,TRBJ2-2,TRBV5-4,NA,TGTGCCAGCAGCCCGGGGGTCGGGGCTGGGGAGCTGTTTTTT,CASSPGVGAGELFF
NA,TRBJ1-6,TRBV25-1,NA,TGTGCCAGCAGACGAATGACAGGCTATAATTCACCCCTCCACTTT,CASRRMTGYNSPLHF
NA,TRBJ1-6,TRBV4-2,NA,TGTGCCAGCAGCCAAGAATTAGATTCACCCCTCCACTTT,CASSQELDSPLHF
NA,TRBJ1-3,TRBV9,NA,TGTGCCAGCAGCGTTGGCGGGGGGTACTCTGGAAACACCATATATTTT,CASSVGGGYSGNTIYF
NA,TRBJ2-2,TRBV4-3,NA,TGCGCCAGCAGCCAAGATCTATCGGGTCCCGGGGAGCTGTTTTTT,CASSQDLSGPGELFF
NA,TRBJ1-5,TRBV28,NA,TGTGCCAGCAGTAATTCTCGGACAGAGAATCAGCCCCAGCATTTT,CASSNSRTENQPQHF
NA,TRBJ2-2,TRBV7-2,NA,TGTGCCAGCAGCTTCCGGGACAAATCCACCGGGGAGCTGTTTTTT,CASSFRDKSTGELFF
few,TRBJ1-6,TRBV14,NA,TGTGCCAGCAGCCAAGACCCCCAGGGGTATTCACCCCTCCACTTT,CASSQDPQGYSPLHF
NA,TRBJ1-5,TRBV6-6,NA,TGTGCCAGCAGTTACTTCGGACGGGACAATCAGCCCCAGCATTTT,CASSYFGRDNQPQHF
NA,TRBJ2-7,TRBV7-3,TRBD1,TGTGCCAGCAGCTTAGGGCAGGGGGCCGCCTACGAGCAGTACTTC,CASSLGQGAAYEQYF
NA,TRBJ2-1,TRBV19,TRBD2,TGTGCCAGTAGTATAGGGGGGGGGTACTACAATGAGCAGTTCTTC,CASSIGGGYYNEQFF
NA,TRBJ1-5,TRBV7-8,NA,TGTGCCAGCAGCTTAGTGGCAGGGGGCAATCAGCCCCAGCATTTT,CASSLVAGGNQPQHF
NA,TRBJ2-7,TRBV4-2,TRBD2,TGTGCCAGCAGCCAAGATCTGAGCGGGGATCGATACGAGCAGTACTTC,CASSQDLSGDRYEQYF
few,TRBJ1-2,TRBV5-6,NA,TGTGCCAGCAGCTTGGCGGGAAGAAACTATGGCTACACCTTC,CASSLAGRNYGYTF
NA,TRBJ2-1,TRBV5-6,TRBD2,TGTGCCAGCACCCTCTGGCGGGAGGCCTACAATGAGCAGTTCTTC,CASTLWREAYNEQFF
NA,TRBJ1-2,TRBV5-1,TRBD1,TGCGCCAGCAGCTTGGGGACAGGGGAGCTCTATGGCTACACCTTC,CASSLGTGELYGYTF
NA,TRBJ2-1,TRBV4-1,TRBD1,TGCGCCAGCAGCCCCCGACAGGGGGGATACAATGAGCAGTTCTTC,CASSPRQGGYNEQFF
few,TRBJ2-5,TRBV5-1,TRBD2,TGCGCCAGCAGCTTGGAGGTAGCGGGGGGCCAAGAGACCCAGTACTTC,CASSLEVAGGQETQYF
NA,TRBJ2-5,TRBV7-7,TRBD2,TGTGCTAGCAGCCCCAGCGGGGGGGCCAAGACCCAGTACTTC,CASSPSGGAKTQYF
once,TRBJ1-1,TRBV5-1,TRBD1,TGCGCCAGCAGCTCCGGGACAGGGAGTGAGGCTTTCTTT,CASSSGTGSEAFF
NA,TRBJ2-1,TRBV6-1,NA,TGTGCCAGCAGTGAATCCGTGACTAGTGGCCCCAATGAGCAGTTCTTC,CASSESVTSGPNEQFF
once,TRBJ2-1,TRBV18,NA,TGTGCCAGCTCACCCGGGGCCGCGGGGGAGCAGTTCTTC,CASSPGAAGEQFF
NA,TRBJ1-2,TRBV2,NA,TGTGCCAGCAGTGAAGACAGTCAATATGGCTACACCTTC,CASSEDSQYGYTF
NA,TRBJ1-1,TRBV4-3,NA,TGCGCCAGCAGCCAATCTCTGCGGAGCGCGGGCACTGAAGCTTTCTTT,CASSQSLRSAGTEAFF
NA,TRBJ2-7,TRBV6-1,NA,TGTGCCAGCAGGTCTGGGACATCGCACTGGGAGCAGTACTTC,CASRSGTSHWEQYF
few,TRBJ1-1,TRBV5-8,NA,TGTGCCAGCAGCTTGACAGAGGGGAACACTGAAGCTTTCTTT,CASSLTEGNTEAFF
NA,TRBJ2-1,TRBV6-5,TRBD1,TGTGCCAGCAGAACCCCGGGACAGGGGGCGGTCGAGCAGTTCTTC,CASRTPGQGAVEQFF
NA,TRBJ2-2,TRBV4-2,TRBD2,TGTGCCAGCAGTCCTCTAGCGGGTCCAACCGGGGAGCTGTTTTTT,CASSPLAGPTGELFF
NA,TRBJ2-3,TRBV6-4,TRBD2,TGTGCCAGCAGTATTAGCGGGGGCCTGGATACGCAGTATTTT,CASSISGGLDTQYF
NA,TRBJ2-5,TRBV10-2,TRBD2,TGCGCCAGCAGTGAGCAAGGGACTAGCGGGAGTCTTGGAGAGACCCAGTACTTC,CASSEQGTSGSLGETQYF
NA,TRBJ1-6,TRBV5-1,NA,TGCGCCAGCAGCCCGGACACTCCCGCGACCTATAATTCACCCCTCCACTTT,CASSPDTPATYNSPLHF
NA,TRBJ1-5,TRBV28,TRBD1,TGTGCCAGCGAACGCAGGGGGAAACAGCCCCAGCATTTT,CASERRGKQPQHF
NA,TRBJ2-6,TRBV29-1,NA,TGCAGCGTTGGGGTCCGGGTATCTGGGGCCAACGTCCTGACTTTC,CSVGVRVSGANVLTF
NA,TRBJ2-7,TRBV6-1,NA,TGTGCCAGCAGGGACCGGGGGACCTACGAGCAGTACTTC,CASRDRGTYEQYF
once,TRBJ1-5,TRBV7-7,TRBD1,TGTGCTAGCAGCTCCGGACAGGACCTAGGGGATCAGCCCCAGCATTTT,CASSSGQDLGDQPQHF
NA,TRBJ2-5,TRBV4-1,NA,TGCGCCAGCAGCCCAGACAGGGAAGCGGGTGGGGTGGAGACCCAGTACTTC,CASSPDREAGGVETQYF
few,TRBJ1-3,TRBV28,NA,TGTGCCAGCAGTCCAAGGCCAGGGTCCGGAAACACCATATATTTT,CASSPRPGSGNTIYF
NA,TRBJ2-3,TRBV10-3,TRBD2,TGTGCCATCAGCGCCGGGACTAGGGCCGATACGCAGTATTTT,CAISAGTRADTQYF
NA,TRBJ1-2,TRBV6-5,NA,TGTGCCAGCAGACAGGGTCCGGCGGACTATGGCTACACCTTC,CASRQGPADYGYTF
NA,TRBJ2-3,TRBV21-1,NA,TGTGCCAGCAGCAAGGTATGGCGGGGGAGCACAGATACGCAGTATTTT,CASSKVWRGSTDTQYF
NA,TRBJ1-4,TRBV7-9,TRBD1,TGTGCCAGCAGCGCGGACAGGGTACGAGAAAAACTGTTTTTT,CASSADRVREKLFF
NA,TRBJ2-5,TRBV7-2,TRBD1,TGTGCCAGCAGCCCCTGGGACAGCCAAGAGACCCAGTACTTC,CASSPWDSQETQYF
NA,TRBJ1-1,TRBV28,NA,TGTGCCAGCAGTTTATCATCCCTCGGGGACACTGAAGCTTTCTTT,CASSLSSLGDTEAFF
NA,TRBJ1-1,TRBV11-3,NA,TGTGCCAGCAGCTCCGGACAGAACACTGAAGCTTTCTTT,CASSSGQNTEAFF
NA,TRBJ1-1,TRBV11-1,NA,TGTGCCAGCAGCTCGTGGGATGACAGCGCTGAAGCTTTCTTT,CASSSWDDSAEAFF
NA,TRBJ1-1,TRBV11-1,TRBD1,TGTGCCAGCAGCTTAGGAAACAGGGGAGGAACTGAAGCTTTCTTT,CASSLGNRGGTEAFF
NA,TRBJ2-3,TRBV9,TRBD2,TGTGCCAGCAGCGTCGATAGCGGGAAGTCAGATACGCAGTATTTT,CASSVDSGKSDTQYF
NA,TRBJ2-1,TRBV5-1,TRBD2,TGCGCCAGCAGCTTCACCGGACCCGGGGGGAATGAGCAGTTCTTC,CASSFTGPGGNEQFF